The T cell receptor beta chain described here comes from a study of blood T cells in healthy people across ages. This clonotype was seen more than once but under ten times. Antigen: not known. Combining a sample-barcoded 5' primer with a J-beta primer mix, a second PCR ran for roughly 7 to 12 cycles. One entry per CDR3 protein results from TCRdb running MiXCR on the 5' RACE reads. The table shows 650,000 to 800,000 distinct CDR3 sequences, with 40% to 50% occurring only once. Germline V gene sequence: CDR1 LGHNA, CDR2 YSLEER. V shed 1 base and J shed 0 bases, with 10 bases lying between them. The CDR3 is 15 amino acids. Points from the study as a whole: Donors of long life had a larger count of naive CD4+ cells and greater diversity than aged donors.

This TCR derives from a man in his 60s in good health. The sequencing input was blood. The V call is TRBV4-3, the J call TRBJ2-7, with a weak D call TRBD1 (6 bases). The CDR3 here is CASSQGTANSYEQYF. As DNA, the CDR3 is TGCGCCAGCAGCCAAGGGACAGCCAACTCCTACGAGCAGTACTTC.